This T cell receptor (beta chain) was documented in a study of blood T cell repertoires in COVID-19. On the study more broadly: The study drew acute and convalescent COVID-19 samples from the United States, Italy and Spain. PBMCs, B-cell-depleted T cells, or T cells were the source of the cDNA or gDNA that made up the material.

As originally analysed: For nucleated cells, counts were estimated from reference gene primer amplification. Some clones are missing from TCRdb's copy, which holds only in-frame ones; the method was immunoSEQ multiplex PCR. V and J calls and clone size are those listed in that table; D and trimming were worked out from the DNA. The repertoire holds 200,000 to 250,000 clones, 70% to 90% seen once, with 10% to 15% in the top ten. The V segment lost 4 bases and the J segment 4 bases; nucleotides outside the gene matches: 3. The germline gives CDR1 SGHDT, CDR2 YYEEEE. The CDR3 extends over 13 amino acids.

The chain carries TRBV5-6 and TRBJ2-3, with 7 bases that match TRBD1. The sequence was collected from a woman in her late teens or twenties who had recovered from COVID-19. The sequenced sample was peripheral blood. The CDR3 sequence is CASSTTGADTQYF. As DNA, the CDR3 is TGTGCCAGCAGCACCACAGGGGCAGATACGCAGTATTTT.